The rows below give T cell receptor beta chains drawn from one sample of a study of blood T cell repertoires in COVID-19. Profiling relied on immunoSEQ multiplex PCR, and the TCRdb table lists in-frame clones only, not all of them. The repertoire holds around 70,000 clones, with around 90% as singletons. The sequencing sample was made of peripheral blood. The receptor source for this set is an elderly woman with active or convalescent COVID-19. Each CDR3 is given with its conserved first and last residue. Each record gives: clone size, V gene, D gene, J gene, CDR3 DNA, CDR3 protein. The D gene is left open where the match is weak. Not all rows give a size; the values are once, few, many and, for expanded clones, a class.

>.|TRBV23-1|.|TRBJ1-4
TGCGCCGCCCGGGGGGCATCGTATCGGGAACTGTTTTTT
CAARGASYRELFF
>.|TRBV28|TRBD1|TRBJ2-7
TGTGCCAGCAACCCCTCTCCGGGACAGGGGGCCTACGAGCAGTACTTC
CASNPSPGQGAYEQYF
>.|TRBV5-6|.|TRBJ1-5
TGTGCCAGCAGCGCCTTTACCAGGGTTTCGTATCAGCCCCAGCATTTT
CASSAFTRVSYQPQHF
>.|TRBV7-9|.|TRBJ2-7
TGTGCCAGCAGCTTCTACCCCCACGAGCAGTACTTC
CASSFYPHEQYF
>.|TRBV29-1|.|TRBJ1-1
TGCAGCGCCCCCTCCAGCGGGGGGATGGCCTCTGAAGCTTTCTTT
CSAPSSGGMASEAFF
>.|TRBV2|.|TRBJ1-5
TGTGCCAGCAGCCCCGGGACACAAAATAGCAATCAGCCCCAGCATTTT
CASSPGTQNSNQPQHF
>.|TRBV4-3|.|TRBJ1-2
TGCGCCAGCAGCCAACCGGGGAACTATGGCTACACCTTC
CASSQPGNYGYTF
>.|TRBV9|TRBD1|TRBJ2-1
TGTGCCAGCAGCAAACTTGGGGACAGGGGTAACAATGAGCAGTTCTTC
CASSKLGDRGNNEQFF
>.|TRBV6-6|.|TRBJ1-3
TGTGCCACCGCGTCTGGAAACACCATATATTTT
CATASGNTIYF
>.|TRBV29-1|TRBD2|TRBJ2-1
TGCAGCGTCGCTCCGGGACTAGCGGGGGAAGAGCAGTTCTTC
CSVAPGLAGEEQFF
>.|TRBV7-2|.|TRBJ2-3
TGTGCCAGCAGCTTTTCAGGCATCGGGGCAGATACGCAGTATTTT
CASSFSGIGADTQYF
>few|TRBV9|.|TRBJ1-2
TGTGCCAGCAGCCCGGACAGAGACCCCGGCTACACCTTC
CASSPDRDPGYTF
>.|TRBV29-1|.|TRBJ1-2
TGCAGCGTTGGTCGGTACGGAGCTAACTATGGCTACACCTTC
CSVGRYGANYGYTF
>.|TRBV9|.|TRBJ1-3
TGTGCCAGCAAATCTGTCTCTGGAAACACCATATATTTT
CASKSVSGNTIYF
>.|TRBV30|TRBD1|TRBJ1-5
TGTGCCTGGACAGGGGGCGACTTTGGCAATCAGCCCCAGCATTTT
CAWTGGDFGNQPQHF
>.|TRBV19|TRBD1|TRBJ1-2
TGTGCCAGTAGTCCCTGGGACAGGGACGTTTCTGGCTACACCTTC
CASSPWDRDVSGYTF
>once|TRBV4-1|.|TRBJ2-7
TGCGCCAGCAGCCAAGGGGGGCGCGAGCAGTACTTC
CASSQGGREQYF
>.|TRBV7-2|.|TRBJ1-1
TGTGCCAGCAGCTATTCAGAGAACACTGAAGCTTTCTTT
CASSYSENTEAFF
>.|TRBV7-8|.|TRBJ1-1
TGTGCCAGCAGCTTAGCGCCCCGGGACACCACTGAAGCTTTCTTT
CASSLAPRDTTEAFF
>.|TRBV7-4|.|TRBJ1-2
TGTGCCAGCAGCCGTACCCCGGGGGCTAACTATGGCTACACCTTC
CASSRTPGANYGYTF
>.|TRBV3-1/TRBV3-2|TRBD2|TRBJ2-5
TGTGCCAGCAGCCTGTGGGACTACCATGAGGAGACCCAGTACTTC
CASSLWDYHEETQYF
>.|TRBV3-1/TRBV3-2|.|TRBJ2-7
TGTGCCAGCAGCCAGGGGGGGCCCTCCTCTTTC
CASSQGGPSSF
>.|TRBV27|.|TRBJ1-5
TGTGCCAGCAGTCCTACTATTCGTCAGCCCCAGCATTTT
CASSPTIRQPQHF
>.|TRBV6-5|TRBD1|TRBJ2-4
TGTGCCAGCAGGGCGCCCAGGGGGCGAACGAACATTCAGTACTTC
CASRAPRGRTNIQYF
>.|TRBV18|TRBD1|TRBJ1-6
TGTGCCAACGACAGGGGTTGGGGTAGAGCGTCCTATAATTCACCCCTCCACTTT
CANDRGWGRASYNSPLHF
>.|TRBV6-5|TRBD1|TRBJ1-6
TGTGCCAGCAACAAAATACGACAGGGAAATTCACCCCTCCACTTT
CASNKIRQGNSPLHF
>.|TRBV6-1|.|TRBJ2-7
TGTGCCAGCAGTGTATACGGGTTCGGGAGTTCCTACGAGCAGTACTTC
CASSVYGFGSSYEQYF
>.|TRBV5-1|TRBD1|TRBJ2-2
TGCGCCAGCAGCTTGGGGACAGGGCACACCGGGGAGCTGTTTTTT
CASSLGTGHTGELFF
>.|TRBV29-1|TRBD1|TRBJ2-3
TGCAGCGTGCGGGACAGGACCTCTAGCACAGATACGCAGTATTTT
CSVRDRTSSTDTQYF
>.|TRBV7-3|.|TRBJ2-1
TGTGCCAGCAGCTCCGTACACTACAATGAGCAGTTCTTC
CASSSVHYNEQFF
>.|TRBV19|.|TRBJ2-3
TGTGCCAGTAGTTGGGGAGCGCTCACAGATACGCAGTATTTT
CASSWGALTDTQYF
>.|TRBV30|TRBD1|TRBJ1-2
TGTGCCTGGAAACAGGGGGTCGGCGGCTACACCTTC
CAWKQGVGGYTF
>.|TRBV4-3|.|TRBJ1-1
TGCGCCAGCAGCCGAATCCGGTTACCAGGAAAAGTGGCTTTCTTT
CASSRIRLPGKVAFF
>.|TRBV27|.|TRBJ1-5
TGTGCCAGCAGTTTAACGAGTAATCAGCCCCAGCATTTT
CASSLTSNQPQHF
>.|TRBV7-9|.|TRBJ2-1
TGTGCCAGCAGCTTCGTGGACAGCCACTACAATGAGCAGTTCTTC
CASSFVDSHYNEQFF
>.|TRBV4-1|TRBD2|TRBJ2-7
TGCGCCAGCAGCCAGCGAATCGGGGGGATACCCTACGAGCAGTACTTC
CASSQRIGGIPYEQYF
>.|TRBV19|TRBD1|TRBJ2-1
TGTGCCAGTCCAGGGACAGGGATGAATGAGCAGTTCTTC
CASPGTGMNEQFF
>.|TRBV9|TRBD2|TRBJ2-3
TGTGCCAGCAGCGTAGGCCTAGCGGGGGGCACAGATACGCAGTATTTT
CASSVGLAGGTDTQYF
>.|TRBV6-5|.|TRBJ1-2
TGTGCCAGCAGTTACGCCAGGGCGATGGGGGGCTACACCTTC
CASSYARAMGGYTF
>.|TRBV5-6|.|TRBJ2-5
TGTGCCAGCAGCTTTAGAGAGACCCAGTACTTC
CASSFRETQYF
>.|TRBV29-1|.|TRBJ2-1
TGCAGCGCTCGGACAAGGGACAAAGACACCTACAATGAGCAGTTCTTC
CSARTRDKDTYNEQFF
>few|TRBV6-5|.|TRBJ2-5
TGTGCCAGCAGCTGGACTCTTCAAGAGACCCAGTACTTC
CASSWTLQETQYF
>.|TRBV4-3|.|TRBJ2-1
TGCGCCAGCAGCCAGGCACCTGCACAGGGTGATGAGCAGTTCTTC
CASSQAPAQGDEQFF
>once|TRBV4-3|TRBD2|TRBJ2-5
TGCGCCAGCAGCCAAGATCGGGGGGGGCTGACCCAAGAGACCCAGTACTTC
CASSQDRGGLTQETQYF
>.|TRBV7-2|.|TRBJ2-7
TGTGCCAGCAGCTTAGCGGGGGGGCCCGAGCAGTACTTC
CASSLAGGPEQYF
>once|TRBV7-3|.|TRBJ2-1
TGTGCCAGCAGCTTAACCCCCCCGACCGGGAATGAGCAGTTCTTC
CASSLTPPTGNEQFF
>.|TRBV9|TRBD1|TRBJ2-1
TGTGCCAGCAGCGTAGTGGACAGGGGGGGTGATGAGCAGTTCTTC
CASSVVDRGGDEQFF
>.|TRBV24-1|TRBD1|TRBJ1-2
TGTGCCACCAGTGACCAGAGGGGACAGGGGTATGGCTACACCTTC
CATSDQRGQGYGYTF
>.|TRBV19|TRBD2|TRBJ2-5
TGTGCCAGTAGCCCAGCCCGCGGGGGGCAAGAGACCCAGTACTTC
CASSPARGGQETQYF
>.|TRBV11-3|TRBD1|TRBJ2-5
TGTGCCAGCAGCTACCGGGACAGGGAAGCCCAGTACTTC
CASSYRDREAQYF
>.|TRBV6-5|TRBD2|TRBJ2-5
TGTGCCAGCAGTTGGGCTAGCGGGGGTTTAGAGACCCAGTACTTC
CASSWASGGLETQYF
>.|TRBV6-4|.|TRBJ1-1
TGTGCCAGCAGTGACGGAGTGGGCACTGAAGCTTTCTTT
CASSDGVGTEAFF
>once|TRBV7-2|.|TRBJ1-5
TGTGCCAGCAGCTTACAAAACCGCGGGCAGCCCCAGCATTTT
CASSLQNRGQPQHF
>.|TRBV6-5|TRBD1|TRBJ1-1
TGTGCCAGCAGTTACCTCACCGGGACAGGTGAAGCTTTCTTT
CASSYLTGTGEAFF